This T cell receptor (beta chain) was sequenced in a study of cytomegalovirus exposure and HLA in healthy donors. V gave up 4 bases and J gave up 4 bases; unmatched junction bases: 2. There are 14 residues in the CDR3. Germline assignment: CDR1 KGHSH and CDR2 LQKENI. PCR was performed using 60 Vbeta and 13 Jbeta primers. Profiled with immunoSEQ multiplex PCR; TCRdb holds only in-frame clones, not every one. The sample has around 90,000 clones; 85% are singletons. The sequencing sample was made of PBMCs. The rearrangement uses TRBV18 and TRBJ2-2; 8 bases line up with TRBD1. This receptor was obtained from a man between 40 and 49 years old in good health and CMV-seropositive. The CDR3 loop is CASSQGQVTGELFF. The CDR3 nucleotides read TGTGCCAGCTCACAGGGACAGGTCACCGGGGAGCTGTTTTTT.